This T cell receptor (beta chain) stems from a study of blood T cells in healthy people across ages. Through a sample-barcoded 5' primer and a J-beta primer mix, a second PCR was run for roughly 6 to 12 cycles. TCRdb redid the calling of the 5' RACE reads with MiXCR, one entry per CDR3 protein. The sample has around 1,000,000 distinct CDR3 sequences; about 23% are singletons. Each donor gave roughly 9.2 milliliters of peripheral blood. The same data also went into a second study, on T cells of mothers and their children. That publication notes: With unrelated pairs as the comparison, related mother-child pairs had a slightly higher overlap that was not significant. None of the identified T cell clones proved to be persistent microchimeric clones.

This receptor was obtained from a girl aged 2-10 years in good health. The sample was blood.

CDR3 coding DNA: TGTGCCAGCAACCCCAGCGGTCGTGGGGAGACCCAGTACTTC. Translating gives CASNPSGRGETQYF. V gene TRBV7-2 combines with J gene TRBJ2-5, with D possibly being TRBD2 (5 bases). Germline V gene sequence: CDR1 SGHTA, CDR2 FQGNSA. V was pared by 7 bases and J by 5 bases, with 17 bases between. This CDR3 has 14 residues.